Shown below are 11 T cell receptor beta chains from a single sample sequenced in a study of CD8+ T cells in alopecia areata. The treatment denotes: oral pan-JAK inhibitor, 5-10 mg twice daily. Reverse transcription of extracted RNA yielded cDNA, which provided the sequencing template. The repertoire was sequenced with immunoSEQ multiplex PCR; TCRdb's copy has only in-frame clones and lacks some. The sample has 130,000 or so clones, roughly nine tenths seen once. This material consisted of CD8+ T cells sorted from blood, taken at week 4, from a patient treated with tofacitinib. The origin of the receptors is a human donor with alopecia areata.

The rearrangement uses TRBV10-3 and TRBJ2-2; unclear D gene. Deletions cut 2 bases from V and 0 bases from J, with 10 bases between. Germline CDR1 and CDR2: ENHRY and SYGVKD. The CDR3 is 16 amino acids. In DNA form, the CDR3 reads TGTGCCATCAGTGAGCGAACGGATACGAACACCGGGGAGCTGTTTTTT. Translating gives CAISERTDTNTGELFF.

This chain uses TRBV2 with TRBJ1-6, with D unclear. The CDR3 is 14 residues long. V was cut by 7 bases and J by 1 base, with 8 bases left in between. CDR1 is SNHLY, CDR2 FYNNEI, per germline. The CDR3 region has the DNA TGTGCCAGCAACTTGCGATCCTATAATTCACCCCTCCACTTT. This codes for CASNLRSYNSPLHF.

The CDR3 protein is CASSSPGQSSYEQYF. DNA of the CDR3: TGTGCCAGCAGCTCCCCGGGACAGAGCTCCTACGAGCAGTACTTC. V usage is TRBV5-6 and J usage is TRBJ2-7; 7 bases line up with TRBD1. Germline CDR1 SGHDT, CDR2 YYEEEE. There are 15 residues in the CDR3. The junction had 6 bases not matched to a gene; V was cut back by 3 bases and J by 0 bases. The whole variable domain, remainder taken from reference TRBV5-6 and TRBJ2-7, is DAGVTQSPTHLIKTRGQQVTLRCSPKSGHDTVSWYQQALGQGPQFIFQYYEEEERQRGNFPDRFSGHQFPNYSSELNVNALLLGDSALYLCASSSPGQSSYEQYFGPGTRLTVT.

This clone was detected only a few times. The chain carries TRBV29-1 and TRBJ2-7; TRBD2 aligns across 9 bases. The junction had 9 bases not matched to a gene; V was cut back by 5 bases and J by 7 bases. The germline gives CDR1 SQVTM, CDR2 ANQGSEA. This CDR3 comprises 13 residues. Here the CDR3 reads CSVRSGGPGEQYF. CDR3 nucleotides: TGCAGCGTTAGGAGCGGGGGGCCGGGTGAGCAGTACTTC.

The CDR3 DNA sequence: TGTGCCAGCAGCTTGAGGGGCGGAGAAATGAACACTGAAGCTTTCTTT. Protein product: CASSLRGGEMNTEAFF. V usage is TRBV5-6 and J usage is TRBJ1-1; D is perhaps TRBD1 (5 bases). CDR3 length: 16 residues. CDR1 is SGHDT and CDR2 is YYEEEE in the germline V gene. Between the trimmed V and J ends, which lost 1 base and 0 bases, there was a span of 13 bases.

The chain carries TRBV5-1 and TRBJ2-6; D ambiguous. Trimming left V 0 bases short and J 0 bases short, with 4 bases between. Germline V CDR1 and CDR2: SGHRS, YFSETQ. The CDR3 contains 15 residues. The CDR3 nucleotides are TGCGCCAGCAGCTTGGGCCGCTCTGGGGCCAACGTCCTGACTTTC. Its translation: CASSLGRSGANVLTF. The full variable domain, rest sourced from reference TRBV5-1 and TRBJ2-6, is KAGVTQTPRYLIKTRGQQVTLSCSPISGHRSVSWYQQTPGQGLQFLFEYFSETQRNKGNFPGRFSGRQFSNSRSEMNVSTLELGDSALYLCASSLGRSGANVLTFGAGSRLTVL.

This clone is a singleton in its sample. The CDR3 protein is CSVALTTTDTYEQYF. In DNA form, the CDR3 reads TGCAGCGTTGCGTTGACTACCACCGATACCTACGAGCAGTACTTC. V is TRBV29-1 and J is TRBJ2-7; D may be TRBD2 (5 bases). The germline V and J ends were trimmed by 4 bases and 2 bases, with 18 bases remaining between them. Germline CDR1 and CDR2: SQVTM and ANQGSEA. The CDR3 covers 15 residues.

This chain connects TRBV29-1 to TRBJ2-7; D not resolved. Trimming cost V 0 bases and J 2 bases, with 5 bases left between them. Germline V gene lookup returns CDR1 SQVTM and CDR2 ANQGSEA. The CDR3 is 12 amino acids. CDR3 sequence (DNA): TGCAGCGTTGAAGATGACACCTACGAGCAGTACTTC. It specifies CSVEDDTYEQYF.

V is TRBV5-6 and J is TRBJ2-4; 10 positions match TRBD1. J lost 6 bases, V lost 4 bases, and 16 bases had no gene match. CDR1 is SGHDT and CDR2 is YYEEEE in the germline V gene. This CDR3 contains 18 residues. Written as DNA, the CDR3 is TGTGCCAGCAGCCCGAAAATGACAGGGGGCGCCCGGGGAAACATTCAGTACTTC. Its protein is CASSPKMTGGARGNIQYF.

The V call is TRBV11-1, the J call TRBJ2-1, with TRBD2 matching 9 bases. Germline loops: CDR1 SGHAT, CDR2 FQDESV (reference sequence). The V segment lost 1 base and the J segment 0 bases; nucleotides outside the gene matches: 1. This CDR3 region has 16 residues. CDR3 bases: TGTGCCAGCAGCTTAGATAGCGGGAGCTCCTACAATGAGCAGTTCTTC. This translates into CASSLDSGSSYNEQFF.

The chain has TRBV13 and TRBJ2-2; 9 bases are a match to TRBD1. V lost 4 bases and J lost 2; bases outside the gene matches: 2. Germline values: CDR1 PRHDT, CDR2 FYEKMQ (reference sequence). This CDR3 has 15 amino acids. CDR3 protein: CASSSGQGNTGELFF. The CDR3 DNA follows: TGTGCCAGCAGCTCGGGACAGGGTAACACCGGGGAGCTGTTTTTT.